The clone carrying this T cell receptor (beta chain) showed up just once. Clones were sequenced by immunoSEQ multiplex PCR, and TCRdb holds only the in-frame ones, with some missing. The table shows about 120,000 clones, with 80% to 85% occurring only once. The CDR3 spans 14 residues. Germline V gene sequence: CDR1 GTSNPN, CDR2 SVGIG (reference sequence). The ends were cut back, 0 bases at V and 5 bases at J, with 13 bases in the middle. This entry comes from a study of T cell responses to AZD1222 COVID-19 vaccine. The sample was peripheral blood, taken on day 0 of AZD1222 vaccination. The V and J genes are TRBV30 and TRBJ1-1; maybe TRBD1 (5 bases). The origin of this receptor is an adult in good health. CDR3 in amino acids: CAWSVDGGVTEAFF. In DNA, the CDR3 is TGTGCCTGGAGTGTCGACGGGGGGGTAACTGAAGCTTTCTTT.